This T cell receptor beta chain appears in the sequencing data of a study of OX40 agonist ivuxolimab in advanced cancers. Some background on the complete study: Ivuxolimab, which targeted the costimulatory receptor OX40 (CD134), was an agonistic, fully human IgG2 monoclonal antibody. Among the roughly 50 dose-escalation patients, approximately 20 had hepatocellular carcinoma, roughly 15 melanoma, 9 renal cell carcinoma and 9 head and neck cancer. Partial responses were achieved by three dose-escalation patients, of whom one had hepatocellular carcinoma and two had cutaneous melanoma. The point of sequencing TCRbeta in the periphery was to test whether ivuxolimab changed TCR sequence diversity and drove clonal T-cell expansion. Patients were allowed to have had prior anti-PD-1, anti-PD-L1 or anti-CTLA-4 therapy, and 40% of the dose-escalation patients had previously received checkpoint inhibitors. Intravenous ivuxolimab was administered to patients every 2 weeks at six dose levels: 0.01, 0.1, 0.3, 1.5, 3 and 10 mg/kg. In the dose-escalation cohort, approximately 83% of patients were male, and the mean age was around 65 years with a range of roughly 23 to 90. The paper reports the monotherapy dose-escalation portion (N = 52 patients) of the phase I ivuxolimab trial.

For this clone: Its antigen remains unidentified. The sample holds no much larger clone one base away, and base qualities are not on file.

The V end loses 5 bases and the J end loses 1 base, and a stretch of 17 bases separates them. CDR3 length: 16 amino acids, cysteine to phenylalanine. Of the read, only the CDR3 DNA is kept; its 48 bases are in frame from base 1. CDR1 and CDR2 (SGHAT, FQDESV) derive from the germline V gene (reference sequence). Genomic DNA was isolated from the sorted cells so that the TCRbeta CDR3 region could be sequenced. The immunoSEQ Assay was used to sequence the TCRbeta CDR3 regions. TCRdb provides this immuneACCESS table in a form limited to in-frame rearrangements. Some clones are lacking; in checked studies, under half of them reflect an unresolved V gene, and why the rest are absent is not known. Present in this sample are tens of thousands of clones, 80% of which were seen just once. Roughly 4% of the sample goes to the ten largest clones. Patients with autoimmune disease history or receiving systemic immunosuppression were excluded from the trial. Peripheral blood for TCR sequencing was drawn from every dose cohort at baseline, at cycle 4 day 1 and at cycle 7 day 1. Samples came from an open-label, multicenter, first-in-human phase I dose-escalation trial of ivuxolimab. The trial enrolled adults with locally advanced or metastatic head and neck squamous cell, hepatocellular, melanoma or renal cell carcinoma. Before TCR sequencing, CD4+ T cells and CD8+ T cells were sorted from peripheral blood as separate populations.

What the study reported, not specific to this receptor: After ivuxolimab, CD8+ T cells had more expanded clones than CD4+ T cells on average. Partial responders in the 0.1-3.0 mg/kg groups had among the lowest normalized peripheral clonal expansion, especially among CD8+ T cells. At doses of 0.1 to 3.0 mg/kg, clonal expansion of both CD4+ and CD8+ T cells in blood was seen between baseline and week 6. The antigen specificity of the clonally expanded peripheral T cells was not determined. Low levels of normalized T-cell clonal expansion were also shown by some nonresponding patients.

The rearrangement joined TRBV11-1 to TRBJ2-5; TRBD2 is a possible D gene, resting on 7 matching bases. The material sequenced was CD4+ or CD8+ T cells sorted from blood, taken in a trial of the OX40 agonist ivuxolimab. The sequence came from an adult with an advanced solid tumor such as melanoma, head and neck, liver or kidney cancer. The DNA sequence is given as TGTGCCAGCAGCGCCAGGGTGCGGGGGCGCCAAGAGACCCAGTACTTC. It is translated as CASSARVRGRQETQYF.